The rows below give T cell receptor beta chains drawn from one sample of a study of blood T cell repertoires in COVID-19. Clones were sequenced by immunoSEQ multiplex PCR, and TCRdb holds only the in-frame ones, with some missing. This sample yields around 80,000 clones, of which over 65% are seen a single time; around 5.8% belongs to the top ten. The source material was peripheral blood. These TCRs come from a man aged 50 or older with active or convalescent COVID-19. The CDR3 runs from the conserved cysteine through the conserved F or W. Fields, in order: clone size, J gene, V gene, D gene, CDR3 protein, CDR3 DNA. D genes are given only for firm matches. Size is stated for part of the rows, as once, few or many counts, or as a class when the clone is expanded.

clone size: .; J gene: TRBJ1-1; V gene: TRBV5-1; D gene: TRBD1; CDR3 protein: CASSPGTANTEAFF; CDR3 DNA: TGCGCCAGCAGCCCGGGGACAGCGAACACTGAAGCTTTCTTT
clone size: .; J gene: TRBJ1-6; V gene: TRBV2; D gene: .; CDR3 protein: CASKAGNSPLHF; CDR3 DNA: TGTGCCAGCAAGGCAGGGAATTCACCCCTCCACTTT
clone size: .; J gene: TRBJ2-7; V gene: TRBV5-4; D gene: TRBD1; CDR3 protein: CASSQDLRTGGHEQYF; CDR3 DNA: TGTGCCAGCAGCCAGGACCTGCGGACAGGGGGCCACGAGCAGTACTTC
clone size: .; J gene: TRBJ2-5; V gene: TRBV7-2; D gene: TRBD1; CDR3 protein: CASSLEGQVQETQYF; CDR3 DNA: TGTGCCAGCAGCTTAGAGGGACAGGTTCAAGAGACCCAGTACTTC
clone size: .; J gene: TRBJ1-6; V gene: TRBV10-3; D gene: .; CDR3 protein: CAISESGGNSPLHF; CDR3 DNA: TGTGCCATCAGTGAGTCGGGGGGAAATTCACCCCTCCACTTT
clone size: .; J gene: TRBJ1-2; V gene: TRBV11-2; D gene: TRBD1; CDR3 protein: CASSPNAGGGYGYTF; CDR3 DNA: TGTGCCAGCAGCCCAAACGCAGGGGGAGGCTATGGCTACACCTTC
clone size: .; J gene: TRBJ1-2; V gene: TRBV12-3/TRBV12-4; D gene: TRBD1; CDR3 protein: CASSFGQGWGYTF; CDR3 DNA: TGTGCCAGCAGTTTCGGACAGGGGTGGGGCTACACCTTC
clone size: few; J gene: TRBJ1-5; V gene: TRBV19; D gene: .; CDR3 protein: CASSTVTSRGQPQHF; CDR3 DNA: TGTGCCAGTAGTACTGTGACTTCCCGGGGTCAGCCCCAGCATTTT
clone size: .; J gene: TRBJ1-5; V gene: TRBV6-1; D gene: .; CDR3 protein: CASSGLRDLNSNQPQHF; CDR3 DNA: TGTGCCAGCAGTGGGTTGCGGGATTTAAATAGCAATCAGCCCCAGCATTTT
clone size: .; J gene: TRBJ1-4; V gene: TRBV4-1; D gene: TRBD1; CDR3 protein: CASSPEAGQGREKLFF; CDR3 DNA: TGCGCCAGCAGCCCAGAGGCGGGACAGGGCCGGGAAAAACTGTTTTTT
clone size: few; J gene: TRBJ2-6; V gene: TRBV5-6; D gene: TRBD1; CDR3 protein: CASSGQGAGANVLTF; CDR3 DNA: TGTGCCAGCAGCGGACAGGGGGCTGGGGCCAACGTCCTGACTTTC
clone size: .; J gene: TRBJ2-5; V gene: TRBV7-2; D gene: TRBD2; CDR3 protein: CASSRGGLAEETQYF; CDR3 DNA: TGTGCCAGCAGCCGGGGGGGCCTAGCGGAAGAGACCCAGTACTTC